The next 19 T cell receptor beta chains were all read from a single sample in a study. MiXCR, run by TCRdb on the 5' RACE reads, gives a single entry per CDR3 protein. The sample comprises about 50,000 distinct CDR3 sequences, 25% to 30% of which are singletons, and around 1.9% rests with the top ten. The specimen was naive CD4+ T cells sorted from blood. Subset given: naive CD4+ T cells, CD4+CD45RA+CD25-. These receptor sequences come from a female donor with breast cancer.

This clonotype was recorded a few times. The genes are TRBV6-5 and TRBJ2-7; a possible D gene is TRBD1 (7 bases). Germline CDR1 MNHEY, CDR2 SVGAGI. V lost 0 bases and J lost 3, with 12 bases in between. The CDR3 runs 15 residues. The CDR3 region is CASSYSGRGDYEQYF. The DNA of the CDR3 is TGTGCCAGCAGTTACTCTGGCAGGGGGGACTACGAGCAGTACTTC.

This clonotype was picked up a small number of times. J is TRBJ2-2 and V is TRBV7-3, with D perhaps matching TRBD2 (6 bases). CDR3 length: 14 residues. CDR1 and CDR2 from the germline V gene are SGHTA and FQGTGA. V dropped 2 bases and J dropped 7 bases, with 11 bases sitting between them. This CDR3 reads CASSLSWTNGELFF. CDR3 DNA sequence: TGTGCCAGCAGCTTATCGTGGACTAACGGGGAGCTGTTTTTT.

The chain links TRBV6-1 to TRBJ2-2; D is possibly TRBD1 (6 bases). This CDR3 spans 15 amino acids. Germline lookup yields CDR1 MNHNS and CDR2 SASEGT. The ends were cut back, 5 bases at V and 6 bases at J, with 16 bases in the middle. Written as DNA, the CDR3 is TGTGCCAGCAGTCAATCCCGGACAGCCCCCGGGGAGCTGTTTTTT. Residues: CASSQSRTAPGELFF.

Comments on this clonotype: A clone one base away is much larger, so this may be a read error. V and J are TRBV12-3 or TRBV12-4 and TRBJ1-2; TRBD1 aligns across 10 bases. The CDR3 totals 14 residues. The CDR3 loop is CASRPGQGNYGFTF. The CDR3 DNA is TGTGCCAGTAGACCGGGACAGGGGAACTATGGCTTCACCTTC.

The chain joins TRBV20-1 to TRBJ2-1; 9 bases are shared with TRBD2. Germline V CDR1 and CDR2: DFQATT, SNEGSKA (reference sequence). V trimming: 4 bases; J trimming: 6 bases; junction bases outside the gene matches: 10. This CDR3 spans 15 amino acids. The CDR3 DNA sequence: TGCAGTGCTACCCCTCTAGCGGGAATTCGCAATGAGCAGTTCTTC. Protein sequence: CSATPLAGIRNEQFF.

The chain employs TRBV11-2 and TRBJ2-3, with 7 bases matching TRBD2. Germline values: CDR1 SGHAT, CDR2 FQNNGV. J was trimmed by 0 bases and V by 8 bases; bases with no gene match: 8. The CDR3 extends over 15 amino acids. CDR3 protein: CASHQKRGSTDTQYF. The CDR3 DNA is TGTGCCAGCCATCAGAAGCGGGGTAGCACAGATACGCAGTATTTT.

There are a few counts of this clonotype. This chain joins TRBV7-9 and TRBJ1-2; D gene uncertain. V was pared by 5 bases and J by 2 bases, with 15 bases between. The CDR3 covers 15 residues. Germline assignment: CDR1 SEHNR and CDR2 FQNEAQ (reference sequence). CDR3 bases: TGTGCCAGCAGCCCTTCGGCGGCGGGGAACTATGGCTACACCTTC. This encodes CASSPSAAGNYGYTF.

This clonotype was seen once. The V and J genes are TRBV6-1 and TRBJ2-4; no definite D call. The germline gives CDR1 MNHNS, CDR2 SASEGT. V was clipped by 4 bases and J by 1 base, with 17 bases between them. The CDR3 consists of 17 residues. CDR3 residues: CASSVEQWRLAKNIQYF. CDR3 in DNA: TGTGCCAGCAGTGTGGAACAGTGGCGACTTGCCAAAAACATTCAGTACTTC.

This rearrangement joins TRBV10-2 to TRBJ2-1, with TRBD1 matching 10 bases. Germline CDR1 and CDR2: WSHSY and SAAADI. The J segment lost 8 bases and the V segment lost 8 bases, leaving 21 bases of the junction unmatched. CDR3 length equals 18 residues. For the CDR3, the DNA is TGCGCCAGCTTGGTTTTTGGCGAATCCGGGACAGGGGATGATGAGCAGTTCTTC. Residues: CASLVFGESGTGDDEQFF.

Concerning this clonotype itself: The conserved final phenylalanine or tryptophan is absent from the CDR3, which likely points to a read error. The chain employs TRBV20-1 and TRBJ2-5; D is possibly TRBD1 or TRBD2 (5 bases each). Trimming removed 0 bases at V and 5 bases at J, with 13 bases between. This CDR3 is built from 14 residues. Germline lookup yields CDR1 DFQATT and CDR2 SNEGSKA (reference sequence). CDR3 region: CSARDLAGSETQYV. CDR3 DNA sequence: TGCAGTGCTAGAGACCTCGCAGGGAGTGAGACCCAGTACGTC.

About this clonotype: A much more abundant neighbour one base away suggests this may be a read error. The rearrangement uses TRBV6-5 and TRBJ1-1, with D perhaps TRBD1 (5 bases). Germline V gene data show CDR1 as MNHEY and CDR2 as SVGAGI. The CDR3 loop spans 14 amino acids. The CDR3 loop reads CTSSKNRMNTEAFF. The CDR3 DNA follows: TGTACCAGCAGCAAAAACAGGATGAACACTGAAGCTTTCTTT.

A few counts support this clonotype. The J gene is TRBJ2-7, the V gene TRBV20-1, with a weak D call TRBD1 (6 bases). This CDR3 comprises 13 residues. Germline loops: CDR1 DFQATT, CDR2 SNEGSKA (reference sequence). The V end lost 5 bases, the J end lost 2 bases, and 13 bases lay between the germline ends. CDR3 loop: CSAYRDTTYEQYF. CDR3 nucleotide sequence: TGCAGTGCTTACCGGGACACTACCTACGAGCAGTACTTC.

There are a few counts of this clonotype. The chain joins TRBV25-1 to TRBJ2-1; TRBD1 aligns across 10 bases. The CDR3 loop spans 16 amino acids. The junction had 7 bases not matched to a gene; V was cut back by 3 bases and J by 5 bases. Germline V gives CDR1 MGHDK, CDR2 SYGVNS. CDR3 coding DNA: TGTGCCAGCAGTGACCTGGGGACAGGGGACCACAATGAGCAGTTCTTC. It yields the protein CASSDLGTGDHNEQFF. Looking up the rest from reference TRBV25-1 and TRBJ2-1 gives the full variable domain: EADIYQTPRYLVIGTGKKITLECSQTMGHDKMYWYQQDPGMELHLIHYSYGVNSTEKGDLSSESTVSRIRTEHFPLTLESARPSHTSQYLCASSDLGTGDHNEQFFGPGTRLTVL.

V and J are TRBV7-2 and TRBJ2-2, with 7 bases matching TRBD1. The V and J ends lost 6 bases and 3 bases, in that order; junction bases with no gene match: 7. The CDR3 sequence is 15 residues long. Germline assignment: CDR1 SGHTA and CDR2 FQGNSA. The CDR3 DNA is TGTGCCAGCAGTTTAAGACAGGGTTACACCGGGGAGCTGTTTTTT. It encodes CASSLRQGYTGELFF.

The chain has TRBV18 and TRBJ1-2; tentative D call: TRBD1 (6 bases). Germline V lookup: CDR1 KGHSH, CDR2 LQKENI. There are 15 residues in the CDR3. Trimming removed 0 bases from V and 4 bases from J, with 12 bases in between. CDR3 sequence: CASSPPRTASYGYTF. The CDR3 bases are TGTGCCAGCTCACCACCTAGGACAGCCTCCTATGGCTACACCTTC.

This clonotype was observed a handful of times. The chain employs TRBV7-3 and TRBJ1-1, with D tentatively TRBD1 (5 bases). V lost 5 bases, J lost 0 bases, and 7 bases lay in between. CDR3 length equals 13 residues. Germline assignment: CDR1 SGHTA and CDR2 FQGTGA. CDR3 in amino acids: CASSVTVNTEAFF. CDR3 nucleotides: TGTGCCAGCAGCGTGACAGTGAACACTGAAGCTTTCTTT.

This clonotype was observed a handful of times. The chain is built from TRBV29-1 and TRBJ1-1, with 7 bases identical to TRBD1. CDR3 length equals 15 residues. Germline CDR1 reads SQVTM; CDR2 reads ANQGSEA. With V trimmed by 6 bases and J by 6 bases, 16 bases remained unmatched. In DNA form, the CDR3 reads TGCAGCGTCGAGGGGGCGGAGGAGGGGGCCGCTGAAGCTTTCTTT. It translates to CSVEGAEEGAAEAFF.

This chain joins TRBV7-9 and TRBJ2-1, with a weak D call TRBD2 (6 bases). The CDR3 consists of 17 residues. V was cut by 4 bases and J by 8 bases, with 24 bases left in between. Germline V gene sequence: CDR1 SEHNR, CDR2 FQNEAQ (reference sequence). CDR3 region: CASSSLHPQGRLHEQFF. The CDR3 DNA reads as TGTGCCAGCAGCTCACTGCACCCCCAAGGGAGGCTGCATGAGCAGTTCTTC.

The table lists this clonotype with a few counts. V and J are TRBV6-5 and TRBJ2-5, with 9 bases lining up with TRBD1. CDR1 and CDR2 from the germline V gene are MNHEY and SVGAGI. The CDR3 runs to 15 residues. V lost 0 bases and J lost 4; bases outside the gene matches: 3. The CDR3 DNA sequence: TGTGCCAGCAGTTACTCGGGACAGGGCCTAGAGACCCAGTACTTC. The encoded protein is CASSYSGQGLETQYF.